Below are 29 T cell receptor beta chains sequenced from a single sample in a study of shared clonotypes between healthy human individuals. The table came from immunoSEQ multiplex PCR; TCRdb's copy has only in-frame clones and leaves some out. The sample includes 2,500,000 or so clones, more than 85% seen only once; the top ten take around 0.4%. The material sequenced was naive CD4+ T cells from PBMCs. The subset is: CD45RA+ positively selected. These receptor sequences come from a man between 18 and 29 years old in good health. Some clones in this sample may be carry-over from other donors' samples.

V usage is TRBV5-4 and J usage is TRBJ1-2; D might be TRBD1 (5 bases). Trimming took 4 bases from V and 8 from J, leaving 12 bases between them. This CDR3 comprises 12 residues. Germline V gene lookup returns CDR1 SGHNT and CDR2 YYREEE (reference sequence). CDR3 protein: CASSRDDTGYTF. CDR3 nucleotides: TGTGCCAGCAGCAGGGACGATACCGGCTACACCTTC.

The chain joins TRBV28 to TRBJ1-4; no clear D gene. CDR3 length: 13 amino acids. The V and J ends lost 5 bases and 7 bases respectively, with 11 bases between them. From germline, CDR1 is MDHEN and CDR2 SYDVKM. The CDR3: CASSPHGGEKLFF. CDR3 coding DNA: TGTGCCAGCAGTCCCCACGGTGGTGAAAAACTGTTTTTT. Complete variable domain (other parts from reference TRBV28 and TRBJ1-4): DVKVTQSSRYLVKRTGEKVFLECVQDMDHENMFWYRQDPGLGLRLIYFSYDVKMKEKGDIPEGYSVSREKKERFSLILESASTNQTSMYLCASSPHGGEKLFFGSGTQLSVL.

DNA of the CDR3: TGTGCCAGCTCACCCGGACAGGGGGCGGCTGAGCAGTTCTTC. Protein product: CASSPGQGAAEQFF. The rearrangement uses TRBV18 and TRBJ2-1; 11 bases fit TRBD1. The V segment lost 3 bases and the J segment 9 bases; nucleotides outside the gene matches: 4. The CDR3 runs 14 residues. Germline-derived CDR1 and CDR2 are KGHSH and LQKENI. The variable domain in full, with the rest retrieved from reference TRBV18 and TRBJ2-1, is NAGVMQNPRHLVRRRGQEARLRCSPMKGHSHVYWYRQLPEEGLKFMVYLQKENIIDESGMPKERFSAEFPKEGPSILRIQQVVRGDSAAYFCASSPGQGAAEQFFGPGTRLTVL.

Here the CDR3 reads CASRGQVATEAFF. In nucleotides, the CDR3 is TGTGCCAGCAGGGGTCAGGTGGCCACTGAAGCTTTCTTT. V is TRBV2 and J is TRBJ1-1; unclear D gene. Per germline, CDR1 SNHLY and CDR2 FYNNEI. This CDR3 has 13 amino acids. The V end was cut by 6 bases, the J end by 4 bases, with 12 bases between.

The chain has TRBV30 and TRBJ2-3, with 8 bases lining up with TRBD1. This CDR3 has 16 amino acids. Germline CDR1 is GTSNPN and CDR2 is SVGIG (reference sequence). V lost 5 bases, J lost 0 bases, and 10 bases stayed unmatched. The CDR3 DNA follows: TGTGCCTGGTTCCCGGGACAGGCACTGAGCACAGATACGCAGTATTTT. Its protein product is CAWFPGQALSTDTQYF.

Of note for this clone: Other nucleotide sequences from this sample produce the same CDR3. The gene calls are TRBV5-1 and TRBJ2-7; 8 bases align to TRBD1. The CDR3 extends over 14 amino acids. Germline lookup yields CDR1 SGHRS and CDR2 YFSETQ. V lost 5 bases and J lost 2; bases outside the gene matches: 6. The CDR3 DNA reads TGCGCCAGCAGTTTGACAGGGGATCCCTACGAGCAGTACTTC. The encoded protein is CASSLTGDPYEQYF.

In regard to this clone: Other DNA sequences in the sample encode the same CDR3. The J gene is TRBJ1-4, the V gene TRBV9; the D is unclear. The CDR3 sequence is 15 residues long. V was shortened by 0 bases and J by 0 bases, with 6 bases between the two germline ends. Germline CDR1 reads SGDLS; CDR2 reads YYNGEE. DNA for the CDR3: TGTGCCAGCAGCGTAGGCCAAGCAACTAATGAAAAACTGTTTTTT. It specifies CASSVGQATNEKLFF.

The sample holds one count of this clone. The chain is built from TRBV29-1 and TRBJ2-3, with no clear D. V lost 0 bases, J lost 5 bases, and 6 bases lay in between. Germline CDR1 reads SQVTM; CDR2 reads ANQGSEA. This CDR3 has 12 residues. Here the CDR3 reads CSVEDGEDTQYF. CDR3 in DNA: TGCAGCGTTGAAGATGGGGAAGATACGCAGTATTTT.

V usage is TRBV2 and J usage is TRBJ1-2; no clear D. CDR3 size: 13 residues. The V gene's germline CDR1 is SNHLY and CDR2 FYNNEI. Trimming pared 6 bases from V and 1 base from J, leaving 9 bases between. CDR3 DNA sequence: TGTGCCAGCAGGGAGCGGGATAACTATGGCTACACCTTC. Its protein product is CASRERDNYGYTF.

The genes are TRBV7-9 and TRBJ2-2; D is undetermined. The CDR3 consists of 15 residues. The V end lost 5 bases, the J end lost 3 bases, and 13 bases lay between the germline ends. Germline CDR1 SEHNR, CDR2 FQNEAQ (reference sequence). The CDR3 is CASSPTGWDTGELFF. The CDR3 coding sequence is TGTGCCAGCAGCCCTACCGGCTGGGACACCGGGGAGCTGTTTTTT.

The chain recombines TRBV6-1 with TRBJ1-5; 8 bases line up with TRBD1. V shed 7 bases, J shed 7 bases, and the junction held 12 bases outside the gene matches. The germline CDR1 and CDR2 sequences are MNHNS and SASEGT. The CDR3 contains 15 residues. CDR3 coding DNA: TGTGCCAGCAAGGGGCTCAGGGGGCGGGAACAGCCCCAGCATTTT. Translation: CASKGLRGREQPQHF.

In DNA, the CDR3 is TGTGCCAGCAGCCTAGAGCCAACAGGGCTTATCTATGGCTACACCTTC. Its translation: CASSLEPTGLIYGYTF. The rearrangement joins TRBV14 to TRBJ1-2, with D possibly matching TRBD1 (6 bases). In germline, CDR1 is SGHDN, CDR2 FVKESK. The V end was cut by 4 bases, the J end by 4 bases, with 19 bases between. The CDR3 runs to 16 residues. Variable domain in full (rest from reference TRBV14 and TRBJ1-2): EAGVTQFPSHSVIEKGQTVTLRCDPISGHDNLYWYRRVMGKEIKFLLHFVKESKQDESGMPNNRFLAERTGGTYSTLKVQPAELEDSGVYFCASSLEPTGLIYGYTFGSGTRLTVV.

Details on this clone: The identical CDR3 is also encoded by other nucleotide sequences in the sample. This chain connects TRBV19 to TRBJ2-7; 7 positions agree with TRBD1. This CDR3 comprises 13 residues. Germline loops: CDR1 LNHDA, CDR2 SQIVND (reference sequence). V gave up 2 bases and J gave up 3 bases; unmatched junction bases: 1. The CDR3 loop reads CASSINRGYEQYF. The DNA for the CDR3 is TGTGCCAGTAGTATAAACAGGGGCTACGAGCAGTACTTC.

This clone was found once. V and J are TRBV7-9 and TRBJ2-7; D gene ambiguous. The CDR3 is made up of 13 amino acids. The germline V gene has CDR1 SEHNR and CDR2 FQNEAQ (reference sequence). V gave up 5 bases and J gave up 4 bases, with 12 bases separating them. The CDR3 loop is CASSKTGRYEQYF. CDR3 in DNA: TGTGCCAGCAGCAAGACTGGTCGATACGAGCAGTACTTC.

J is TRBJ2-5 and V is TRBV27, with 8 bases lining up with TRBD2. The V gene end was trimmed by 5 bases and the J gene end by 3 bases; junction bases not matched to a gene: 2. CDR3 length: 13 amino acids. Germline values: CDR1 MNHEY, CDR2 SMNVEV (reference sequence). CDR3 sequence (DNA): TGTGCCAGCAGTCGTAGCGGGAAAGAGACCCAGTACTTC. This translates into CASSRSGKETQYF.

The sample holds one count of this clone. The chain is built from TRBV7-2 and TRBJ2-7; D call uncertain. The CDR3 covers 13 residues. The germline V and J ends were trimmed by 0 bases and 5 bases, with 8 bases remaining between them. The germline gives CDR1 SGHTA, CDR2 FQGNSA. This chain's CDR3 is CASSLARQNEQYF. The CDR3 bases are TGTGCCAGCAGCTTAGCTCGCCAAAACGAGCAGTACTTC.

This clone was seen more than once but under ten times. This sequence joins TRBV6-1 and TRBJ1-2; no firm D call. This CDR3 has 14 residues. Deletions cut 2 bases from V and 7 bases from J, with 14 bases between. Germline CDR1 is MNHNS and CDR2 is SASEGT. CDR3 DNA sequence: TGTGCCAGCAGTGAAAATGAGGGTATCTCTGGCTACACCTTC. Its translation is CASSENEGISGYTF.

This sequence joins TRBV19 and TRBJ2-3; 8 bases are a match to TRBD1. This CDR3 is 14 amino acids long. The trim removed 2 bases at V and 7 bases at J, leaving 5 bases unmatched. Germline CDR1 is LNHDA and CDR2 is SQIVND (reference sequence). CDR3 in DNA: TGTGCCAGTAGTATAACAGGGGGTAAGAATACGCAGTATTTT. Translation: CASSITGGKNTQYF.

The chain carries TRBV7-3 and TRBJ2-1; tentative D call: TRBD1 (5 bases). V dropped 5 bases and J dropped 3 bases, with 17 bases sitting between them. The V gene's germline CDR1 is SGHTA and CDR2 FQGTGA. CDR3 length equals 16 residues. In nucleotides, the CDR3 is TGTGCCAGCAGCCCCAACGGCCAGGGTAACTACAATGAGCAGTTCTTC. This translates into CASSPNGQGNYNEQFF.

The V call is TRBV7-9, the J call TRBJ2-2; 7 bases map to TRBD1. The CDR3 runs to 15 residues. Trimming cost V 2 bases and J 4 bases; bases outside gene matches: 4. CDR1 and CDR2 from the germline V gene are SEHNR and FQNEAQ (reference sequence). The CDR3 is CASSLNRGGTGELFF. DNA of the CDR3: TGTGCCAGCAGCTTAAACAGGGGCGGCACCGGGGAGCTGTTTTTT.

The genes are TRBV5-1 and TRBJ2-1; D call uncertain. Deletions cut 3 bases from V and 8 bases from J, with 18 bases between. The CDR3 runs to 15 residues. Looked up from germline, CDR1 is SGHRS and CDR2 is YFSETQ. CDR3 in DNA: TGCGCCAGCAGCTCAAGGACCGGCACTTCGCATGAGCAGTTCTTC. As protein: CASSSRTGTSHEQFF.

The chain employs TRBV18 and TRBJ2-1; 8 bases match TRBD1. The trim removed 6 bases at V and 6 bases at J, leaving 10 bases unmatched. CDR1 is KGHSH and CDR2 is LQKENI in the germline V gene. This CDR3 is 15 amino acids long. The chain's CDR3 is CASSPRQGASNEQFF. The CDR3 DNA reads TGTGCCAGCTCCCCCAGGCAGGGGGCTTCCAATGAGCAGTTCTTC.

J is TRBJ1-2 and V is TRBV6-6; the match to TRBD1 covers 7 bases. Looked up from germline, CDR1 is MNHNY and CDR2 is SVGAGI (reference sequence). V trimming: 6 bases; J trimming: 0 bases; junction bases outside the gene matches: 7. CDR3 length equals 15 residues. CDR3 residues: CASRKTGTANYGYTF. The DNA for the CDR3 is TGTGCCAGCAGAAAGACTGGGACAGCTAACTATGGCTACACCTTC.

This chain joins TRBV2 and TRBJ2-3, with D unresolved. CDR1 is SNHLY, CDR2 FYNNEI, per germline. The CDR3 has 13 amino acids. V was pared by 4 bases and J by 9 bases, with 14 bases between. CDR3 residues: CASSVFRQDTQYF. The CDR3 DNA sequence: TGTGCCAGCAGTGTATTCCGTCAGGACACGCAGTATTTT.

As to this clone: This sample includes further DNA sequences coding for the same CDR3. This sequence joins TRBV7-2 and TRBJ2-7; TRBD1 agrees at 7 bases. Germline CDR1 reads SGHTA; CDR2 reads FQGNSA. This CDR3 comprises 13 residues. The ends lost 3 bases at V and 7 bases at J; junction bases unmatched: 6. In DNA, the CDR3 is TGTGCCAGCAGCTTTAACAGGGGAAGGGAGCAGTACTTC. Translation gives CASSFNRGREQYF. The variable domain in full, with the rest retrieved from reference TRBV7-2 and TRBJ2-7, is GAGVSQSPSNKVTEKGKDVELRCDPISGHTALYWYRQSLGQGLEFLIYFQGNSAPDKSGLPSDRFSAERTGGSVSTLTIQRTQQEDSAVYLCASSFNRGREQYFGPGTRLTVT.

For this clone: Other DNA sequences in this specimen translate into the identical CDR3. The CDR3 reads CASSLGIDTQYF. The CDR3 DNA follows: TGCGCCAGCAGCTTAGGGATAGATACGCAGTATTTT. V and J are TRBV5-1 and TRBJ2-3; D is unresolved. V was clipped by 2 bases and J by 5 bases, with 6 bases between them. This CDR3 is built from 12 residues. CDR1 and CDR2 from the germline V gene are SGHRS and YFSETQ.

The chain employs TRBV5-1 and TRBJ2-7; 10 bases are shared with TRBD1. This CDR3 has 15 residues. Per germline, CDR1 SGHRS and CDR2 YFSETQ. J was trimmed by 3 bases and V by 3 bases; bases with no gene match: 6. CDR3 sequence reads: CASSSGTGANYEQYF. CDR3 DNA: TGCGCCAGCAGCTCCGGGACAGGGGCGAACTACGAGCAGTACTTC.

This clone was counted a single time. The chain carries TRBV25-1 and TRBJ2-1; 8 bases map to TRBD2. This CDR3 region has 16 residues. Germline CDR1 and CDR2: MGHDK and SYGVNS. J gave up 7 bases and V 5 bases, and 13 bases lay outside the gene matches. CDR3 DNA sequence: TGTGCCAGCAGTACCCCTCGGGGGGGCTCGGGGAATGAGCAGTTCTTC. It codes for CASSTPRGGSGNEQFF.

The rearrangement uses TRBV30 and TRBJ2-2; 7 bases agree with TRBD2. Germline CDR1 GTSNPN, CDR2 SVGIG (reference sequence). This CDR3 is 14 amino acids long. V lost 4 bases and J lost 1; bases outside the gene matches: 3. In nucleotides, the CDR3 is TGTGCCTGGATGAAGCGGGAGAACACCGGGGAGCTGTTTTTT. Protein sequence: CAWMKRENTGELFF.